This entry concerns a single T cell receptor (beta chain). This sample includes further DNA sequences coding for the same CDR3. The record originates from a study of blood T cell repertoires in COVID-19. Study context: Samples came from the United States, Italy and Spain, spanning acute and convalescent COVID-19. T cells, B-cell-depleted T cells, or PBMCs provided the cDNA or gDNA that served as material.

The CDR3 runs to 15 residues. Germline assignment: CDR1 MNHEY and CDR2 SMNVEV (reference sequence). V was clipped by 0 bases and J by 0 bases; unmatched bases: 2. Profiling relied on immunoSEQ multiplex PCR, and the TCRdb table lists in-frame clones only, not all of them. The table has approximately 200,000 clones, approximately 80% seen once. Recruitment covered some 25 US areas and drew participants whose ages spanned roughly 18 to 100 years. This clonotype was obtained from a woman in her 40s with acute COVID-19. The sample comprised PBMCs or T cells enriched from blood (not recorded which). This chain uses TRBV27 with TRBJ2-7; 7 nucleotides line up with TRBD1. The CDR3 bases are TGTGCCAGCAGTTTATCAGGGGGCAGCTCCTACGAGCAGTACTTC. It is translated as CASSLSGGSSYEQYF.